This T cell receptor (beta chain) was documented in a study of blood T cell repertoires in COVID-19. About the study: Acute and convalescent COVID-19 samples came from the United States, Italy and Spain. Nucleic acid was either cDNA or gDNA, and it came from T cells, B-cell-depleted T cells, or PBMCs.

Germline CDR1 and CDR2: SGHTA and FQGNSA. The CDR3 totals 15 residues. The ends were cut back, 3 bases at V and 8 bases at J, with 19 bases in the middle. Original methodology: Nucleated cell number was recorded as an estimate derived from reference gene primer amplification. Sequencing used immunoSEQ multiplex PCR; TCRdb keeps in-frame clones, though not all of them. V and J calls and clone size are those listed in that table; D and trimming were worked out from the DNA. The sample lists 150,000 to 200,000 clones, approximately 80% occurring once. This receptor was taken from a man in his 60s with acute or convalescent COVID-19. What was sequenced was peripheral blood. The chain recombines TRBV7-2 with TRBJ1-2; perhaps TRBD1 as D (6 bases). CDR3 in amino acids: CASSFLNRVFTGYTF. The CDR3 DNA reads TGTGCCAGCAGCTTTTTAAACAGGGTATTCACCGGCTACACCTTC.